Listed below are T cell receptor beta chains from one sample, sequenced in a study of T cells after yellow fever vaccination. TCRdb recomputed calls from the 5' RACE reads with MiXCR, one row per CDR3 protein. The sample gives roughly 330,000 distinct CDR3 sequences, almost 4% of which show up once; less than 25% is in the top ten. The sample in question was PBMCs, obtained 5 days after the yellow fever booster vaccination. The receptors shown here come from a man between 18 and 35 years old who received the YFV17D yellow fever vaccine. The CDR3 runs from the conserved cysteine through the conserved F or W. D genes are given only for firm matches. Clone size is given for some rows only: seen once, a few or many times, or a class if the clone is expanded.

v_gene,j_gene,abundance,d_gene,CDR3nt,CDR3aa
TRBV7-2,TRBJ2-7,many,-,TGTGCCAGCAGCGTAGCACAGAGCTACGAGCAGTACTTC,CASSVAQSYEQYF
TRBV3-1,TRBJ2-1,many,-,TGTGCCAGCAGCCAAGTCACAGGTAATGAGCAGTTCTTC,CASSQVTGNEQFF
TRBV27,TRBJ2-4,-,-,TGTGCCAGCAGGGGGGTCGCTGACATTCAGTACTTC,CASRGVADIQYF
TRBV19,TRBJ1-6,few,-,TGTGCCACCACCGGGACCGTCGAGGGACTCCTCCACTTT,CATTGTVEGLLHF
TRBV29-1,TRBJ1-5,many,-,TGCAGCGTTGTGGACGGATCGAATCAGCCCCAGCATTTT,CSVVDGSNQPQHF
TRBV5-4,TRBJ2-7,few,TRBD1,TGTGCCAGCAGCCCCCGGGGACAGGACTACGAGCAGTACTTC,CASSPRGQDYEQYF
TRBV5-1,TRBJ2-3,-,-,TGCGCCAGCAGCGGGGGACTGGCGGATACGCAGTATTTT,CASSGGLADTQYF
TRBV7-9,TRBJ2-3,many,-,TGTGCCAGCAGCTCCTTAGTCACAGATACGCAGTATTTT,CASSSLVTDTQYF
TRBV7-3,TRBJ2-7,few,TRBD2,TGTGCCAGCAGCCCACGCGGGGGCTACGAGCAGTACTTC,CASSPRGGYEQYF
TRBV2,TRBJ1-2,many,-,TGTGCCAGCAGCGCGGGTCCTAACTATGGCTACACCTTC,CASSAGPNYGYTF
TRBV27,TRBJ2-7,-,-,TGTGCCAGTAAACCGGGACACGCTTACGAGCAGTACTTC,CASKPGHAYEQYF
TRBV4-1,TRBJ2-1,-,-,TGCGCCAGCACCCAGAGAGATAGCTACAATGAGCAGTTCTTC,CASTQRDSYNEQFF
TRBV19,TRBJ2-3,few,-,TGTGCCAGTAGTATGGGGGACCCTCTCACAGATACGCAGTATTTT,CASSMGDPLTDTQYF